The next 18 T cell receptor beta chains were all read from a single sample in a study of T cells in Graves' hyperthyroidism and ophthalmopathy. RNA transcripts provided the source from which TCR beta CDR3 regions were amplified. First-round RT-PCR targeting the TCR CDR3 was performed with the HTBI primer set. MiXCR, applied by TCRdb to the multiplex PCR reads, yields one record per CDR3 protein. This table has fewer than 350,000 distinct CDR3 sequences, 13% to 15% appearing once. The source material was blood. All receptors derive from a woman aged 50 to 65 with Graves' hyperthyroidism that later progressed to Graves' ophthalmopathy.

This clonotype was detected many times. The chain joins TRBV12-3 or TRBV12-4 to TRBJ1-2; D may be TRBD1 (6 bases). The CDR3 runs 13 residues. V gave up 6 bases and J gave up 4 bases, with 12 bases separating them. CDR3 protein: CASSRTAVYGYTF. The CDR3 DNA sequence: TGTGCCAGCAGCCGGACAGCCGTCTATGGCTACACCTTC.

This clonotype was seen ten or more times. The CDR3 protein is CASSLRFTSGRGGLTDTQYF. The DNA for the CDR3 is TGTGCCAGCAGCTTAAGGTTTACTAGCGGGAGGGGCGGTTTAACAGATACGCAGTATTTT. The chain links TRBV11-2 to TRBJ2-3, with 13 bases lining up with TRBD2. CDR3 length: 20 amino acids. From germline, CDR1 is SGHAT and CDR2 FQNNGV. The V segment lost 2 bases and the J segment 3 bases; nucleotides outside the gene matches: 14.

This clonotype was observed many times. The CDR3 reads CASSLQGSSHEQYF. The CDR3, as DNA: TGCGCCAGCAGCTTGCAGGGTTCCAGCCACGAGCAGTACTTC. The chain has TRBV5-1 and TRBJ2-7, with D perhaps matching TRBD1 (5 bases). The CDR3 contains 14 residues. CDR1 and CDR2 (germline): SGHRS, YFSETQ. Trimming removed 1 base from V and 5 bases from J, with 13 bases in between.

DNA of the CDR3: TGTGCCAGCAGCGTAGAACTAGCTGCAGATACGCAGTATTTT. Protein product: CASSVELAADTQYF. This chain joins TRBV6-1 and TRBJ2-3; D is possibly TRBD2 (6 bases). CDR3 length: 14 amino acids. V was trimmed by 6 bases and J by 4 bases, leaving 14 bases between them. In germline, CDR1 is MNHNS, CDR2 SASEGT.

The CDR3 nucleotides read TGCAGTGCTAGATGGGGGAGCGGAACCGGGGAGCTGTTTTTT. This encodes CSARWGSGTGELFF. The chain uses TRBV20-1 and TRBJ2-2; D assignment may be TRBD1 or TRBD2 (5 bases each). The germline V and J ends were trimmed by 2 bases and 5 bases, with 12 bases remaining between them. CDR1 is DFQATT, CDR2 SNEGSKA, per germline (reference sequence). The CDR3 has 14 amino acids.

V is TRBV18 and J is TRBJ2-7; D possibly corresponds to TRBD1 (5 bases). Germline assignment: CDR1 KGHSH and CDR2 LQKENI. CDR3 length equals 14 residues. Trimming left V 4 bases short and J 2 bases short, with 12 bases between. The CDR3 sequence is CASSLLQGTYEQYF. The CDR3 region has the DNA TGTGCCAGCTCACTCCTTCAGGGAACCTACGAGCAGTACTTC.

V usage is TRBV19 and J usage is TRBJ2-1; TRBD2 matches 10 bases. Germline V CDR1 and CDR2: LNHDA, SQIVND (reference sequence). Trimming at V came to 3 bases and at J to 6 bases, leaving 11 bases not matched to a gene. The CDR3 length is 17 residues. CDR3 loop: CASSIIPPAGGINEQFF. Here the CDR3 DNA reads TGTGCCAGTAGTATCATCCCCCCAGCGGGAGGGATCAATGAGCAGTTCTTC.

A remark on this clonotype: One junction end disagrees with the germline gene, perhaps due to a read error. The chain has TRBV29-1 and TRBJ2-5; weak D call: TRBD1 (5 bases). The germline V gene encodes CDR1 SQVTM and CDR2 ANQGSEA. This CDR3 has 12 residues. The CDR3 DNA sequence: TGCGGCGTTGAGCAAAAGGGGGAGACCCAGTACTTC. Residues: CGVEQKGETQYF.

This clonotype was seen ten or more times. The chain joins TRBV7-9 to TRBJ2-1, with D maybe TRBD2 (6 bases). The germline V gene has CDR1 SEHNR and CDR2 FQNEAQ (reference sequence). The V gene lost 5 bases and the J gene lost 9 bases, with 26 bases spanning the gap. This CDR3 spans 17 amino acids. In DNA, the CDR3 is TGTGCCAGCAGCCCCCTACGTGTTAAGCGGGTTCTAAGTGAGCAGTTCTTC. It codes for CASSPLRVKRVLSEQFF.

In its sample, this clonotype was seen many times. CDR3 protein: CASSPTGSSGNTIYF. In DNA form, the CDR3 reads TGTGCCAGCAGTCCGACAGGGAGCTCTGGAAACACCATATATTTT. The chain recombines TRBV28 with TRBJ1-3, with 7 bases fitting TRBD1. Germline loops: CDR1 MDHEN, CDR2 SYDVKM. The CDR3 totals 15 residues. V lost 5 bases and J lost 0; bases outside the gene matches: 4. The full variable domain, with the rest looked up from reference TRBV28 and TRBJ1-3, is DVKVTQSSRYLVKRTGEKVFLECVQDMDHENMFWYRQDPGLGLRLIYFSYDVKMKEKGDIPEGYSVSREKKERFSLILESASTNQTSMYLCASSPTGSSGNTIYFGEGSWLTVV.

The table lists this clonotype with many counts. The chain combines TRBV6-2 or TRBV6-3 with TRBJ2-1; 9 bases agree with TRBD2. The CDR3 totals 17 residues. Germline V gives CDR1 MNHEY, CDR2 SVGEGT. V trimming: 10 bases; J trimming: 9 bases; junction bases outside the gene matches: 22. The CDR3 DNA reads TGTGCCACGCGTCTAGCGGGGAGTATACCCCGCAAGGGTGAGCAGTTCTTC. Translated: CATRLAGSIPRKGEQFF.

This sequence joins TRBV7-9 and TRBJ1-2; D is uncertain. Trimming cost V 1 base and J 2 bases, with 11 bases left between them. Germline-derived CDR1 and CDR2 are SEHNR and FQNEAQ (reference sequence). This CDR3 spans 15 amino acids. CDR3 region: CASSLVGSSNYGYTF. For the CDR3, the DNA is TGTGCCAGCAGCTTAGTGGGTAGTTCCAACTATGGCTACACCTTC.

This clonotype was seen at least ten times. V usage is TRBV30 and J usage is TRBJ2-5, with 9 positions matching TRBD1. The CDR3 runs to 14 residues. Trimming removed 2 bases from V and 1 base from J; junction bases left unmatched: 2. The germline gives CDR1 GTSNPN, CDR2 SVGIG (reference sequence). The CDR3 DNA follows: TGTGCCTGGAGTAGGGGACAGGGCCAAGAGACCCAGTACTTC. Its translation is CAWSRGQGQETQYF.

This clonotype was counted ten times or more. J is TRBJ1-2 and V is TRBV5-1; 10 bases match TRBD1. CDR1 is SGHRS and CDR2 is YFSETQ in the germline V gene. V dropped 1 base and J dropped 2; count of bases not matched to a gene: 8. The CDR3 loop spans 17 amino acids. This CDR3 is CASSLTTGGAGNYGYTF. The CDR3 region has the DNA TGCGCCAGCAGCTTGACGACAGGGGGCGCGGGAAACTATGGCTACACCTTC.

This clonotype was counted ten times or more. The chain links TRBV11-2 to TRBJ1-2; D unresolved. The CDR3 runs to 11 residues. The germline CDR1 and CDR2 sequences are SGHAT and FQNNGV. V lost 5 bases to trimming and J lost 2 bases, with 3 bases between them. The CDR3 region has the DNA TGTGCCAGCAGCCCGAACTATGGCTACACCTTC. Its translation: CASSPNYGYTF.

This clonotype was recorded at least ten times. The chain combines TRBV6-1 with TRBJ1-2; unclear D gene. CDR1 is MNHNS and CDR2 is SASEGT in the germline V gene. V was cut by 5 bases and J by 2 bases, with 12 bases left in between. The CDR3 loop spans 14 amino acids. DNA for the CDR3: TGTGCCAGCAGTCGGAAAGGTCCGAACTATGGCTACACCTTC. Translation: CASSRKGPNYGYTF.

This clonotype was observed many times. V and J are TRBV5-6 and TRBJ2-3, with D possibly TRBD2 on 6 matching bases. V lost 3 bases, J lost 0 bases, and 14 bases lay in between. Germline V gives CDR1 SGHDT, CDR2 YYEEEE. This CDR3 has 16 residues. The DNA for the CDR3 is TGTGCCAGCAGCTCTACCGGGACTTTGAGCACAGATACGCAGTATTTT. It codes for CASSSTGTLSTDTQYF.

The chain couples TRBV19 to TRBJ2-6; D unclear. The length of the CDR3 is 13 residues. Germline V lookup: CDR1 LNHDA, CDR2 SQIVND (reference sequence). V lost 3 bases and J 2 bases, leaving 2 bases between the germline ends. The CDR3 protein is CASSITGANVLTF. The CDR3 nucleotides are TGTGCCAGTAGTATCACTGGGGCCAACGTCCTGACTTTC.